Below, 30 T cell receptor beta chains from the same sample are listed, as sequenced in a study of CD8 T cells in ankylosing spondylitis. TCRdb re-analysed the 5' RACE reads in MiXCR, keeping a single row per CDR3 protein. Seen here are approximately 260,000 distinct CDR3 sequences, about 9.1% observed once, and the top ten hold under 7.5%. The sample comprised blood, either unsorted or a sorted T cell fraction (not recorded which). The receptors shown here come from a male donor with ankylosing spondylitis or in good health (not recorded which).

Only a few counts were recorded for this clonotype. The CDR3 loop is CSALRGPNEKLFF. CDR3 bases: TGCAGCGCCCTTAGGGGCCCTAATGAAAAACTGTTTTTT. V gene TRBV29-1 combines with J gene TRBJ1-4; possible D gene TRBD1, 5 bases. CDR1 is SQVTM and CDR2 is ANQGSEA in the germline V gene. Trimming removed 7 bases at V and 3 bases at J, with 12 bases between. The CDR3 totals 13 residues.

This clonotype has at least ten counts. The DNA for the CDR3 is TGCAGCGTAGCCGGGACTAGCTTGAACGAGCAGTACTTC. It translates to CSVAGTSLNEQYF. The chain is built from TRBV29-1 and TRBJ2-7; 9 nucleotides align to TRBD2. The length of the CDR3 is 13 residues. Germline CDR1 is SQVTM and CDR2 is ANQGSEA. V lost 6 bases, J lost 5 bases, and 8 bases stayed unmatched.

The table lists this clonotype with many counts. The chain combines TRBV20-1 with TRBJ1-2; TRBD1 might be the D (5 bases). Trimming took off 0 bases at V and 7 bases at J, with 18 bases between the two ends. The length of the CDR3 is 15 residues. The V gene's germline CDR1 is DFQATT and CDR2 SNEGSKA (reference sequence). CDR3 amino acids: CSARDGAGPAVGYTF. The DNA for the CDR3 is TGCAGTGCTAGAGATGGAGCAGGGCCGGCGGTTGGCTACACCTTC.

This clonotype was detected ten times or more. The V gene is TRBV7-6, the J gene TRBJ2-3; TRBD2 matches at 12 bases. J gave up 3 bases and V 1 base, and 8 bases lay outside the gene matches. The V gene's germline CDR1 is SGHVS and CDR2 FNYEAQ. This CDR3 is 18 amino acids long. CDR3 DNA: TGTGCCAGCAGCTTAGGAAAGGCGACTAGCGGGAGTACAGATACGCAGTATTTT. This sequence encodes CASSLGKATSGSTDTQYF.

This clonotype was seen many times. The genes are TRBV12-3 or TRBV12-4 and TRBJ2-1; D possibly corresponds to TRBD1 (5 bases). The CDR3 consists of 15 residues. The V end was cut by 8 bases, the J end by 3 bases, with 17 bases between. The CDR3 nucleotides are TGTGCCAGCCTACCTTCAGGGCCTGTCTACAATGAGCAGTTCTTC. The encoded protein is CASLPSGPVYNEQFF.

The table lists this clonotype with many counts. The CDR3 here is CSAGHNGYTF. The DNA for the CDR3 is TGCAGCGCCGGACACAATGGCTACACCTTC. This chain connects TRBV29-1 to TRBJ1-2, with a tentative D call TRBD1 (5 bases). The CDR3 covers 10 residues. Germline V gene sequence: CDR1 SQVTM, CDR2 ANQGSEA. V lost 7 bases, J lost 6 bases, and 9 bases lay in between.

This clonotype appeared many times. This rearrangement joins TRBV29-1 to TRBJ2-7; weak D call: TRBD2 (6 bases). V was pared by 4 bases and J by 2 bases, with 12 bases between. Germline-derived CDR1 and CDR2 are SQVTM and ANQGSEA. The CDR3 sequence is 13 residues long. The CDR3 protein is CSVGVGGPYEQYF. CDR3 nucleotides: TGCAGCGTTGGGGTCGGGGGTCCCTACGAGCAGTACTTC.

V and J are TRBV5-1 and TRBJ2-5; the D call may be TRBD1 or TRBD2 (6 bases each). This CDR3 region has 13 residues. The V gene lost 3 bases and the J gene lost 2 bases, with 8 bases spanning the gap. In germline, CDR1 is SGHRS, CDR2 YFSETQ. In DNA form, the CDR3 reads TGCGCCAGCAGCTGGAGGGGGCAAGAGACCCAGTACTTC. Its protein product is CASSWRGQETQYF. The full variable domain, completed using reference TRBV5-1 and TRBJ2-5, is KAGVTQTPRYLIKTRGQQVTLSCSPISGHRSVSWYQQTPGQGLQFLFEYFSETQRNKGNFPGRFSGRQFSNSRSEMNVSTLELGDSALYLCASSWRGQETQYFGPGTRLLVL.

The chain is built from TRBV4-1 and TRBJ1-2; 9 nucleotides match TRBD1. The CDR3 runs to 14 residues. Losses at the gene ends were 2 bases for V and 5 bases for J; bases not matched to a gene: 3. Germline CDR1 MGHRA, CDR2 YSYEKL. The CDR3 spells CASSQTDRGYGYTF. DNA for the CDR3: TGCGCCAGCAGCCAAACAGACAGGGGGTATGGCTACACCTTC.

This clonotype was detected many times. The chain carries TRBV7-8 and TRBJ1-2; D is undetermined. V was clipped by 5 bases and J by 7 bases, with 14 bases between them. Germline CDR1 reads SGHVS; CDR2 reads FQNEAQ. There are 13 residues in the CDR3. CDR3 protein: CASSPARETGYTF. The DNA for the CDR3 is TGTGCCAGCAGCCCTGCTCGTGAAACTGGCTACACCTTC.

This clonotype was counted many times. The chain has TRBV7-2 and TRBJ2-5; TRBD2 might be the D (7 bases). Germline V lookup: CDR1 SGHTA, CDR2 FQGNSA. V lost 2 bases, J lost 1 base, and 14 bases lay in between. This CDR3 contains 16 residues. CDR3 sequence (DNA): TGTGCCAGCAGCTTATTAGGGGGGGGATCCCAAGAGACCCAGTACTTC. Amino acid sequence: CASSLLGGGSQETQYF.

This clonotype was seen a handful of times. The chain has TRBV24-1 and TRBJ2-1; D is unresolved. This CDR3 has 12 amino acids. Looked up from germline, CDR1 is KGHDR and CDR2 is SFDVKD. V was pared by 2 bases and J by 6 bases, with 4 bases between. CDR3: CATSDYSNEQFF. For the CDR3, the DNA is TGTGCCACCAGTGATTACAGCAATGAGCAGTTCTTC.

This clonotype was recorded at least ten times. The chain links TRBV7-2 to TRBJ1-1; TRBD1 is a possible D gene (5 bases). The CDR3 sequence is 14 residues long. V was clipped by 1 base and J by 11 bases, with 17 bases between them. Germline V gene data show CDR1 as SGHTA and CDR2 as FQGNSA. CDR3 nucleotide sequence: TGTGCCAGCAGCTTAGAGGTTGTTGGGGGTTCGGCTTTCTTT. Its translation: CASSLEVVGGSAFF.

The chain has TRBV4-3 and TRBJ1-3, with D tentatively TRBD1 (6 bases). V was pared by 0 bases and J by 4 bases, with 13 bases between. CDR3 length equals 16 residues. The germline V gene encodes CDR1 LGHNA and CDR2 YSLEER. Here the CDR3 DNA reads TGCGCCAGCAGCCAAGATCCGGGGACACTCGGAAACACCATATATTTT. It yields the protein CASSQDPGTLGNTIYF.

This clonotype was counted between two and nine times. Germline and junction disagree at one end, which may indicate a read error. The chain couples TRBV28 to TRBJ2-7; a weak D match, TRBD1 (5 bases). From germline, CDR1 is MDHEN and CDR2 SYDVKM. This CDR3 comprises 15 residues. The CDR3 sequence: CASSSFRRGSHEQYF. DNA of the CDR3: TGTGCCAGCAGTTCCTTCAGAAGGGGCTCCCACGAGCAGTACTTC.

This clonotype was seen many times. V usage is TRBV29-1 and J usage is TRBJ1-5; the D is unclear. The CDR3 has 9 amino acids. V shed 7 bases and J shed 4 bases, with 2 bases lying between them. Germline CDR1 and CDR2: SQVTM and ANQGSEA. CDR3 sequence: CSENQPQHF. CDR3 DNA: TGCAGCGAGAATCAGCCCCAGCATTTT.

This clonotype was recorded at least ten times. The chain recombines TRBV5-1 with TRBJ2-2; possible D gene TRBD1, 5 bases. Trimming took off 7 bases at V and 4 bases at J, with 23 bases between the two ends. The CDR3 spans 17 residues. The germline CDR1 and CDR2 sequences are SGHRS and YFSETQ. CDR3 nucleotide sequence: TGCGCCAGCGCACCCGACAGTCAGCGTAAGACCACCGGGGAGCTGTTTTTT. It encodes CASAPDSQRKTTGELFF.

This clonotype was recorded at least ten times. At one boundary the junction diverges from the germline segment, which might be a read error. The V call is TRBV5-6, the J call TRBJ2-7; TRBD2 is a possible D gene (6 bases). CDR1 and CDR2 (germline): SGHDT, YYEEEE. CDR3 length equals 15 residues. The CDR3: CASSSGTGPTYAQYF. The DNA for the CDR3 is TGTGCCAGCAGCTCCGGGACTGGACCTACCTACGCGCAGTACTTC.

In its sample, this clonotype was seen many times. The chain couples TRBV5-1 to TRBJ1-1; unclear D gene. The germline V gene has CDR1 SGHRS and CDR2 YFSETQ. Trimming removed 2 bases from V and 2 bases from J, with 13 bases in between. The CDR3 has 15 residues. CDR3: CASSFDGLSNTEAFF. In DNA form, the CDR3 reads TGCGCCAGCAGCTTCGACGGACTCTCAAACACTGAAGCTTTCTTT.

This clonotype has more than one count but fewer than ten. The chain employs TRBV7-6 and TRBJ2-7; 9 bases agree with TRBD1. Germline V gene sequence: CDR1 SGHVS, CDR2 FNYEAQ. The CDR3 totals 15 residues. Trimming took 2 bases from V and 3 from J; bases not matched to a gene: 5. The CDR3 sequence is CASSLLQGALYEQYF. In DNA, the CDR3 is TGTGCCAGCAGCTTACTACAGGGGGCCCTCTACGAGCAGTACTTC.

This clonotype has ten or more counts. This chain uses TRBV27 with TRBJ2-7; TRBD2 aligns across 12 bases. Germline V gives CDR1 MNHEY, CDR2 SMNVEV (reference sequence). The CDR3 has 14 residues. The V and J ends lost 4 bases and 2 bases, in that order; junction bases with no gene match: 0. CDR3 sequence: CASSWTSGAYEQYF. DNA for the CDR3: TGTGCCAGCAGTTGGACTAGCGGGGCCTACGAGCAGTACTTC.

The V and J genes are TRBV6-2 or TRBV6-3 and TRBJ1-1, with unresolved D. The CDR3 is made up of 12 amino acids. Germline lookup yields CDR1 MNHEY and CDR2 SVGEGT. V was pared by 5 bases and J by 4 bases, with 8 bases between. DNA for the CDR3: TGTGCCAGCAGTCGACTCCCCACTGAAGCTTTCTTT. It translates to CASSRLPTEAFF.

This clonotype was observed at least ten times. The chain carries TRBV7-3 and TRBJ2-1; TRBD2 might be the D (5 bases). This CDR3 is built from 14 residues. The germline CDR1 and CDR2 sequences are SGHTA and FQGTGA. V was cut by 0 bases and J by 6 bases, with 9 bases left in between. The CDR3 nucleotides read TGTGCCAGCAGCTTAACTGGAGGTGGCAATGAGCAGTTCTTC. Translated, it gives CASSLTGGGNEQFF.

CDR3 residues: CASSVEGGPYNEQFF. CDR3 in DNA: TGTGCCAGCAGCGTAGAAGGGGGGCCTTACAATGAGCAGTTCTTC. The chain carries TRBV9 and TRBJ2-1, with D perhaps being TRBD1 or TRBD2 (6 bases each). This CDR3 region has 15 residues. Trimming took off 0 bases at V and 4 bases at J, with 11 bases between the two ends. Germline-derived CDR1 and CDR2 are SGDLS and YYNGEE.

This clonotype has a handful of counts. The chain is built from TRBV6-2 or TRBV6-3 and TRBJ2-1, with D hard to call. Between the trimmed V and J ends, which lost 4 bases and 4 bases, there was a span of 8 bases. This CDR3 is built from 13 residues. Germline V gene sequence: CDR1 MNHEY, CDR2 SVGEGT. CDR3 protein: CASSWTSYNEQFF. The CDR3 DNA reads TGTGCCAGCAGTTGGACGAGTTACAATGAGCAGTTCTTC.

This clonotype was counted a few times. The chain uses TRBV27 and TRBJ2-1; 12 bases match TRBD2. There are 17 residues in the CDR3. Germline values: CDR1 MNHEY, CDR2 SMNVEV (reference sequence). J lost 4 bases, V lost 4 bases, and 8 bases had no gene match. For the CDR3, the DNA is TGTGCCAGCAGTTCCCCCTGGACTAGCGGGGCATACAATGAGCAGTTCTTC. Translating it yields CASSSPWTSGAYNEQFF.

Many counts were recorded for this clonotype. This chain links TRBV20-1 with TRBJ1-1; D is unclear. V shed 6 bases and J shed 4 bases, with 12 bases lying between them. The CDR3 covers 12 residues. Germline V gene data show CDR1 as DFQATT and CDR2 as SNEGSKA (reference sequence). CDR3 DNA: TGCAGTGCCCATCGGGTGAGCACTGAAGCTTTCTTT. It specifies CSAHRVSTEAFF.

The sample holds many counts of this clonotype. The chain has TRBV20-1 and TRBJ2-7; tentative D call: TRBD2 (6 bases). The germline gives CDR1 DFQATT, CDR2 SNEGSKA (reference sequence). The ends were cut back, 5 bases at V and 1 base at J, with 12 bases in the middle. The CDR3 sequence is 13 residues long. CDR3 sequence reads: CSAGKAGSYEQYF. The CDR3 nucleotides are TGCAGTGCTGGCAAAGCGGGTTCCTACGAGCAGTACTTC.

Only a few counts were recorded for this clonotype. This rearrangement joins TRBV11-3 to TRBJ2-1, with TRBD2 identical over 11 bases. The CDR3 spans 16 residues. Germline CDR1 reads SGHNT; CDR2 reads YENEEA. V shed 5 bases, J shed 5 bases, and the junction held 8 bases outside the gene matches. The CDR3 sequence: CASSPPRLAGNNEQFF. The DNA of the CDR3 is TGTGCCAGCAGCCCTCCCCGACTAGCGGGAAACAATGAGCAGTTCTTC.

The sample holds many counts of this clonotype. The rearrangement joins TRBV27 to TRBJ2-6; 11 nucleotides align to TRBD1. Germline V gives CDR1 MNHEY, CDR2 SMNVEV (reference sequence). The CDR3 contains 18 residues. The trim removed 5 bases at V and 3 bases at J, leaving 9 bases unmatched. In DNA form, the CDR3 reads TGTGCCAGCAGTCGAAGAGGACAGGGGGCTTTTGGGGCCAACGTCCTGACTTTC. Translated, it gives CASSRRGQGAFGANVLTF.